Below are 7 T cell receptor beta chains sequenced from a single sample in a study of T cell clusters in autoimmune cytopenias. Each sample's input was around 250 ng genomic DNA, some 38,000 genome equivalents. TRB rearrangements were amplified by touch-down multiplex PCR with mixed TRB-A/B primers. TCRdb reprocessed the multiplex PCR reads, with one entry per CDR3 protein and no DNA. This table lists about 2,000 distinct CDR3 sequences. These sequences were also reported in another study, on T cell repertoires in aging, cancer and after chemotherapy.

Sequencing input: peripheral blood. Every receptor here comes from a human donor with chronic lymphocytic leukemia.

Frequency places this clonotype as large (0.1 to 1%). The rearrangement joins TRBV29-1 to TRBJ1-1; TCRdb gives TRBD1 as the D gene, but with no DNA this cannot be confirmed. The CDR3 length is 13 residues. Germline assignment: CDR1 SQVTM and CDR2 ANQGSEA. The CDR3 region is CSVASQGGTEAFF.

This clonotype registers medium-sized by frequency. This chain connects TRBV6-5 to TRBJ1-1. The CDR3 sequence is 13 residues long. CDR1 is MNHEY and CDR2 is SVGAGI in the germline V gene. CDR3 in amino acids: CASSQKRGTEAFF.

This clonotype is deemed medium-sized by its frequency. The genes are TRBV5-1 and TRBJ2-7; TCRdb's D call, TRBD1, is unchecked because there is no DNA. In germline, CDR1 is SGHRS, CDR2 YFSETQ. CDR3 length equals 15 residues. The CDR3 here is CASSLGQSPSYEQYF.

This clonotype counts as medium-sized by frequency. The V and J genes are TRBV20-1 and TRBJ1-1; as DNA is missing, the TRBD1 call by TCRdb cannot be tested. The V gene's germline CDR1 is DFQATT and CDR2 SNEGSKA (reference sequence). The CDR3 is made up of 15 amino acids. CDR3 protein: CSVPPLGAGGPKAFF.

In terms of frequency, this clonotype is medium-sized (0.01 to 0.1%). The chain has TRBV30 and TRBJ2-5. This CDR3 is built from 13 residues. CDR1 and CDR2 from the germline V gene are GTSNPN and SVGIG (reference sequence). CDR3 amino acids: CAWSSEPQETQYF.

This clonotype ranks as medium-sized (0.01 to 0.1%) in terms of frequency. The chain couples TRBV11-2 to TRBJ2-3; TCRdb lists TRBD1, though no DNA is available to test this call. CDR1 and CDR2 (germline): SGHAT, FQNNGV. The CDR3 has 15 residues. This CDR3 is CASSLAGGYTDTQYF.

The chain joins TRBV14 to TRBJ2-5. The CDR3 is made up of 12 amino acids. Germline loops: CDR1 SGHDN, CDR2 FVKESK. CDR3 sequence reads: CASSQGGETQYF.